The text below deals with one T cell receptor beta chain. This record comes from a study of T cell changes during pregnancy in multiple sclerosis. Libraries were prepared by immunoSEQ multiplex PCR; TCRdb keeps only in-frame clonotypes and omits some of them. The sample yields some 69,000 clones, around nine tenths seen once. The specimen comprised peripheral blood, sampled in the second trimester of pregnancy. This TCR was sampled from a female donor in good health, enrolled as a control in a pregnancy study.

In DNA, the CDR3 is TGCGCCAGCAGCCAAGGGGAGGGGACTAGCACAGATACGCAGTATTTT. Its translation: CASSQGEGTSTDTQYF. V and J are TRBV4-1 and TRBJ2-3; the match to TRBD2 covers 7 bases. J gave up 0 bases and V 1 base, and 4 bases lay outside the gene matches. Germline values: CDR1 MGHRA, CDR2 YSYEKL. The CDR3 is 16 residues long.